This T cell receptor beta chain appears in the sequencing data of a study of cytomegalovirus exposure and HLA in healthy donors. General study points: Across all donors, roughly uniform sequencing depth was an assumption of the presence/absence analyses. Later analysis found that TCR beta chains associated with HLA were more clonally expanded than other, equally common chains. Most TCRs appeared rarely, but some public TCRs recurred in many donors.

Details on this clone: Its antigen remains unknown.

CDR1 GTSNPN and CDR2 SVGIG come from the germline V gene (reference sequence). This CDR3 contains 13 residues. The ends were cut back, 5 bases at V and 6 bases at J, with 14 bases in the middle. PCR involved 60 Vbeta and 13 Jbeta primers. Here immunoSEQ multiplex PCR was the method, and the copy in TCRdb shows in-frame clones only, minus some. The sample has around 100,000 clones, roughly three quarters seen once; the top ten hold roughly 3%. Sequenced sample: PBMCs. The receptor was isolated from a young woman in good health and CMV-seropositive. The rearrangement uses TRBV30 and TRBJ1-5, with D maybe TRBD1 (6 bases). The CDR3 DNA sequence: TGTGCCTGGGACATCCTGGGGGCTCAGCCCCAGCATTTT. It is translated as CAWDILGAQPQHF. The entire variable domain, with the rest obtained from reference TRBV30 and TRBJ1-5, is as follows: SQTIHQWPATLVQPVGSPLSLECTVEGTSNPNLYWYRQAAGRGLQLLFYSVGIGQISSEVPQNLSASRPQDRQFILSSKKLLLSDSGFYLCAWDILGAQPQHFGDGTRLSIL.